The T cell receptor (beta chain) described here comes from a study of T cell responses to AZD1222 COVID-19 vaccine. Overall study findings and caveats: Increased Spike-specific TCR breadth and depth were observed after two AZD1222 doses. Clonal diversity was possibly underestimated, and the donors were mostly white British, with more females.

This clone showed up just once. The antigen remains undetermined. Germline values: CDR1 KGHSH, CDR2 LQKENI. The ends were cut back, 3 bases at V and 1 base at J, with 6 bases in the middle. This CDR3 is built from 13 residues. Repertoires were generated with immunoSEQ multiplex PCR, while TCRdb's copy carries only in-frame clones and drops some. The sample has approximately 180,000 clones; 90% to 95% are singletons. The V call is TRBV18, the J call TRBJ1-1; D not certain. The starting material was peripheral blood, obtained 28 days after the second dose of the MenACWY control vaccine. This receptor was obtained from an adult who received the MenACWY meningococcal vaccine as a control. The CDR3 bases are TGTGCCAGCTCACCTCACAAGAACACTGAAGCTTTCTTT. This encodes CASSPHKNTEAFF.